These T cell receptor beta chains were read from a single sample in a study of blood T cell repertoires in COVID-19. Produced via immunoSEQ multiplex PCR; TCRdb's table is partial and in-frame only. The sample consists of tens of thousands of clones, approximately 78% of them appearing once. Source material: peripheral blood. The receptors were sampled from a human donor in a cohort sampled during active COVID-19. CDR3s include the opening cysteine and the closing phenylalanine or tryptophan. The order of the fields is V gene, D gene, CDR3 length, clone size, J gene, CDR3 protein, CDR3 DNA. D genes are given only for firm matches. Size is stated for part of the rows, as once, few or many counts, or as a class when the clone is expanded.

TRBV4-1,-,15,-,TRBJ1-2,CASSQDRGFYNGYTF,TGCGCCAGCAGCCAAGACAGGGGATTTTATAATGGCTACACCTTC
TRBV11-1,-,16,-,TRBJ2-5,CASSLGPPRVGETQYF,TGTGCCAGCAGCTTAGGGCCGCCCAGGGTGGGCGAGACCCAGTACTTC
TRBV9,-,16,-,TRBJ1-6,CASSVGGRPYNSPLHF,TGTGCCAGCAGCGTAGGGGGCAGGCCTTATAATTCACCCCTCCACTTT
TRBV5-1,-,15,-,TRBJ1-1,CASSLSGTLNTEAFF,TGCGCCAGCAGCTTGTCGGGGACTTTGAACACTGAAGCTTTCTTT
TRBV3-1/TRBV3-2,TRBD1,17,-,TRBJ1-1,CASSPTGSRLLNTEAFF,TGTGCCAGCAGCCCGACAGGGTCAAGGCTTTTGAACACTGAAGCTTTCTTT
TRBV20-1,-,12,-,TRBJ1-5,CSASEGAGPQHF,TGCAGTGCTAGTGAGGGAGCGGGGCCCCAGCATTTT
TRBV6-4,TRBD1,14,-,TRBJ1-2,CASRLGTGNHGYTF,TGTGCCAGCAGGCTAGGGACAGGGAACCATGGCTACACCTTC
TRBV6-6,-,12,-,TRBJ2-5,CASSQAGETQYF,TGTGCCAGCAGCCAAGCAGGAGAGACCCAGTACTTC
TRBV11-2,TRBD2,15,-,TRBJ2-2,CASSTSSGDTGELFF,TGTGCCAGCAGCACCTCTAGCGGGGACACCGGGGAGCTGTTTTTT
TRBV28,-,15,-,TRBJ1-5,CASSSQGSGNQPQHF,TGTGCCAGCAGCTCTCAGGGTTCGGGCAATCAGCCCCAGCATTTT
TRBV7-8,TRBD1,16,-,TRBJ1-3,CASRLDRARSGNTIYF,TGTGCCAGCAGATTAGACAGGGCACGCTCTGGAAACACCATATATTTT
TRBV4-1,-,14,-,TRBJ2-3,CASTAVGSTDTQYF,TGCGCCAGCACCGCCGTCGGGAGCACAGATACGCAGTATTTT
TRBV5-1,TRBD1,17,-,TRBJ2-1,CASSLPLGGLNVNEQFF,TGCGCCAGCAGCCTTCCGCTAGGGGGCCTGAACGTCAATGAGCAGTTCTTC
TRBV11-2,-,16,-,TRBJ1-6,CASRVLRGGYNSPLHF,TGTGCCAGCAGGGTTCTTCGGGGGGGGTATAATTCACCCCTCCACTTT
TRBV29-1,-,13,once,TRBJ1-2,CSVVKRGWYGYTF,TGCAGCGTTGTGAAGCGGGGCTGGTATGGCTACACCTTC
TRBV7-3,-,14,-,TRBJ2-1,CASSQGLNYNEQFF,TGTGCCAGCAGCCAGGGCCTCAACTACAATGAGCAGTTCTTC
TRBV6-5,-,14,-,TRBJ2-7,CASSWGGSPYEQYF,TGTGCCAGCAGTTGGGGCGGATCACCCTACGAGCAGTACTTC
TRBV24-1,TRBD2,14,-,TRBJ2-1,CATSDEVLAGKQFF,TGTGCCACCAGTGATGAGGTCCTAGCGGGAAAGCAGTTCTTC
TRBV18,-,17,-,TRBJ1-2,CASSPGIRTDFNYGYTF,TGTGCCAGCTCACCGGGAATTAGGACGGACTTTAACTATGGCTACACCTTC
TRBV5-4,-,14,-,TRBJ1-2,CASSLASGVGGYTF,TGTGCCAGCAGCTTGGCGTCGGGGGTGGGGGGCTACACCTTC
TRBV25-1,-,16,-,TRBJ1-4,CASSEGRGATNEKLFF,TGTGCCAGCAGTGAAGGGAGGGGGGCAACTAATGAAAAACTGTTTTTT
TRBV19,TRBD1,19,-,TRBJ1-2,CASSIPIGQGRGNGYGYTF,TGTGCCAGTAGTATCCCCATCGGACAGGGCCGTGGTAATGGCTATGGCTACACCTTC
TRBV9,-,15,-,TRBJ2-1,CASSVGRGPYNEQFF,TGTGCCAGCAGCGTAGGGCGGGGCCCCTACAATGAGCAGTTCTTC
TRBV27,TRBD2,15,-,TRBJ2-7,CASSSLAGGPWEQYF,TGTGCCAGCAGTTCATTAGCGGGGGGGCCTTGGGAGCAGTACTTC